A single sample gave rise to the 32 T cell receptor beta chains below, sequenced in a study of long-term antiretroviral therapy in people with HIV. Investigators performed immunoSEQ version v3.0 at survey level. Libraries were prepared by immunoSEQ multiplex PCR; TCRdb keeps only in-frame clonotypes and omits some of them. Among tens of thousands of clones listed, over 70% were seen once. The specimen comprised unsorted PBMCs, sampled about 2.7 years after starting antiretroviral therapy. These receptor sequences come from a man aged 25-45 years with HIV.

This sequence joins TRBV29-1 and TRBJ1-2; the D is unclear. CDR3 length equals 11 residues. Germline V gene data show CDR1 as SQVTM and CDR2 as ANQGSEA. The V and J ends lost 4 bases and 3 bases respectively, with 6 bases between them. CDR3 DNA: TGCAGCGTTGGCGCTCACTATGGCTACACCTTC. Its translation: CSVGAHYGYTF.

The chain couples TRBV10-3 to TRBJ2-1; 11 bases are shared with TRBD2. The length of the CDR3 is 16 residues. Germline CDR1 ENHRY, CDR2 SYGVKD. J lost 5 bases, V lost 0 bases, and 3 bases had no gene match. The CDR3 coding sequence is TGTGCCATCAGTGAGTCCGCTAGCGGGAGGAACAATGAGCAGTTCTTC. This codes for CAISESASGRNNEQFF.

J is TRBJ2-7 and V is TRBV28; D is unresolved. In germline, CDR1 is MDHEN, CDR2 SYDVKM. The V and J ends lost 2 bases and 5 bases respectively, with 4 bases between them. This CDR3 spans 11 amino acids. The CDR3 here is CASSLSHEQYF. CDR3 coding DNA: TGTGCCAGCAGTTTAAGTCACGAGCAGTACTTC.

The chain recombines TRBV5-1 with TRBJ2-1, with D perhaps assigned TRBD1 or TRBD2 (6 bases each). V lost 8 bases and J lost 10, with 19 bases in between. The germline CDR1 and CDR2 sequences are SGHRS and YFSETQ. This CDR3 comprises 13 residues. This chain's CDR3 is CASGPGDNVEQFF. In nucleotides, the CDR3 is TGCGCCAGTGGACCGGGGGACAATGTAGAGCAGTTCTTC. The full variable domain, rest sourced from reference TRBV5-1 and TRBJ2-1, is KAGVTQTPRYLIKTRGQQVTLSCSPISGHRSVSWYQQTPGQGLQFLFEYFSETQRNKGNFPGRFSGRQFSNSRSEMNVSTLELGDSALYLCASGPGDNVEQFFGPGTRLTVL.

There are a few counts of this clone. Written as DNA, the CDR3 is TGTGCCAGCAGTTTTAGCTCCTACGAGCAGTACTTC. Residues: CASSFSSYEQYF. The V call is TRBV28, the J call TRBJ2-7; no firm D call. Trimming left V 3 bases short and J 0 bases short, with 3 bases between. Germline V gene lookup returns CDR1 MDHEN and CDR2 SYDVKM. The CDR3 spans 12 residues.

The chain employs TRBV2 and TRBJ2-5; a possible D gene is TRBD1 (5 bases). The CDR3 covers 16 residues. Looked up from germline, CDR1 is SNHLY and CDR2 is FYNNEI. V was trimmed by 2 bases and J by 3 bases, leaving 16 bases between them. DNA for the CDR3: TGTGCCAGCAGTGAAATTGGAGTCGGCAGGGAAGAGACCCAGTACTTC. Translating it yields CASSEIGVGREETQYF.

DNA of the CDR3: TGCGCCAGCAGCTCAGTCGGGAATCAGCCCCAGCATTTT. Its translation is CASSSVGNQPQHF. The V gene is TRBV5-1, the J gene TRBJ1-5; the D is unclear. The germline CDR1 and CDR2 sequences are SGHRS and YFSETQ. Deletions cut 3 bases from V and 4 bases from J, with 8 bases between. The CDR3 spans 13 residues.

V is TRBV7-6 and J is TRBJ1-6; D possibly corresponds to TRBD1 (6 bases). Trimming removed 1 base at V and 4 bases at J, with 17 bases between. The V gene's germline CDR1 is SGHVS and CDR2 FNYEAQ. This CDR3 has 18 residues. CDR3 sequence: CASSLEGRGAPYNSPLHF. In DNA, the CDR3 is TGTGCCAGCAGCTTAGAGGGGCGGGGGGCTCCATATAATTCACCCCTCCACTTT. Combining the CDR3 with reference TRBV7-6 and TRBJ1-6 gives the whole variable domain GAGVSQSPRYKVTKRGQDVALRCDPISGHVSLYWYRQALGQGPEFLTYFNYEAQQDKSGLPNDRFSAERPEGSISTLTIQRTEQRDSAMYRCASSLEGRGAPYNSPLHFGNGTRLTVT.

The chain has TRBV19 and TRBJ1-5; D ambiguous. CDR3 size: 15 residues. Germline CDR1 reads LNHDA; CDR2 reads SQIVND (reference sequence). V dropped 3 bases and J dropped 6 bases, with 15 bases sitting between them. This CDR3 reads CASSIGVGGGQPQHF. As DNA, the CDR3 is TGTGCCAGTAGTATCGGTGTGGGAGGAGGTCAGCCCCAGCATTTT.

V is TRBV7-9 and J is TRBJ2-7; 8 bases fit TRBD1. The CDR3 has 16 amino acids. J was trimmed by 4 bases and V by 7 bases; bases with no gene match: 15. Germline V CDR1 and CDR2: SEHNR, FQNEAQ (reference sequence). In DNA, the CDR3 is TGTGCCAGCACCACCTTGGGCCGGACAGGGTCGTACGAGCAGTACTTC. The encoded protein is CASTTLGRTGSYEQYF.

In this sample, this clone turned up a few times. The chain links TRBV5-1 to TRBJ2-1, with 9 bases fitting TRBD1. Trimming removed 2 bases from V and 5 bases from J; junction bases left unmatched: 8. CDR1 and CDR2 (germline): SGHRS, YFSETQ. This CDR3 contains 16 residues. The CDR3 nucleotides read TGCGCCAGCAGCTTAAGGCCGGGACAGGGTCACAATGAGCAGTTCTTC. Its translation is CASSLRPGQGHNEQFF.

The sample holds one count of this clone. The chain employs TRBV7-3 and TRBJ2-1, with TRBD2 identical over 9 bases. CDR1 and CDR2 from the germline V gene are SGHTA and FQGTGA. CDR3 size: 16 residues. The ends lost 1 base at V and 5 bases at J; junction bases unmatched: 6. CDR3 DNA sequence: TGTGCCAGCAGCTTAAAATTGGCTAGCGGGGACAATGAGCAGTTCTTC. Translated, it gives CASSLKLASGDNEQFF.

The gene calls are TRBV5-6 and TRBJ1-1; the match to TRBD1 covers 9 bases. The CDR3 covers 14 residues. From germline, CDR1 is SGHDT and CDR2 YYEEEE. Losses at the gene ends were 1 base for V and 2 bases for J; bases not matched to a gene: 0. The DNA for the CDR3 is TGTGCCAGCAGCTTGACAGGGGGCAACACTGAAGCTTTCTTT. This codes for CASSLTGGNTEAFF.

The chain employs TRBV15 and TRBJ2-2; TRBD1 is a possible D gene (6 bases). The V gene's germline CDR1 is LNHNV and CDR2 YYDKDF (reference sequence). This CDR3 comprises 12 residues. V gave up 7 bases and J gave up 6 bases, with 9 bases separating them. The CDR3 loop reads CATNKGAGELFF. In DNA form, the CDR3 reads TGTGCCACCAACAAGGGGGCCGGGGAGCTGTTTTTT.

The chain's CDR3 is CASSQGRQRQETQYF. CDR3 nucleotides: TGTGCCAGCAGCCAGGGGAGGCAAAGGCAAGAGACCCAGTACTTC. J is TRBJ2-5 and V is TRBV7-8; D is possibly TRBD1 or TRBD2 (6 bases each). The V and J ends lost 5 bases and 2 bases respectively, with 15 bases between them. CDR3 size: 15 residues. Germline CDR1 and CDR2: SGHVS and FQNEAQ.

The chain has TRBV9 and TRBJ2-7, with D perhaps matching TRBD2 (7 bases). This CDR3 is 15 amino acids long. V lost 0 bases and J 5 bases, leaving 15 bases between the germline ends. The germline V gene encodes CDR1 SGDLS and CDR2 YYNGEE. The DNA for the CDR3 is TGTGCCAGCAGCGTAGGTCGCAGGGGAGGGGACGAGCAGTACTTC. Residues: CASSVGRRGGDEQYF.

This sequence joins TRBV7-6 and TRBJ2-2, with D perhaps matching TRBD1 (6 bases). Germline-derived CDR1 and CDR2 are SGHVS and FNYEAQ. The CDR3 totals 14 residues. The V gene lost 5 bases and the J gene lost 6 bases, with 13 bases spanning the gap. CDR3 amino acids: CASSNREFAGELFF. Written as DNA, the CDR3 is TGTGCCAGCAGCAACAGGGAATTCGCCGGGGAGCTGTTTTTT.

V gene TRBV13 combines with J gene TRBJ1-2; D is perhaps TRBD1 (5 bases). The V end lost 2 bases, the J end lost 4 bases, and 11 bases lay between the germline ends. Germline CDR1 is PRHDT and CDR2 is FYEKMQ (reference sequence). CDR3 length equals 14 residues. The CDR3 DNA follows: TGTGCCAGCAGCTTACGGGGGGGGAGCTATGGCTACACCTTC. Translated: CASSLRGGSYGYTF. Variable domain in full (rest from reference TRBV13 and TRBJ1-2): AAGVIQSPRHLIKEKRETATLKCYPIPRHDTVYWYQQGPGQDPQFLISFYEKMQSDKGSIPDRFSAQQFSDYHSELNMSSLELGDSALYFCASSLRGGSYGYTFGSGTRLTVV.

The table lists this clone with a count of one. The chain carries TRBV5-6 and TRBJ2-5, with 8 bases aligning to TRBD2. V shed 0 bases and J 5 bases; nucleotides not matched to a gene: 6. There are 15 residues in the CDR3. The germline V gene has CDR1 SGHDT and CDR2 YYEEEE. The CDR3 region has the DNA TGTGCCAGCAGCTTGGGGGTAGCGGGGAAGGAGACCCAGTACTTC. Residues: CASSLGVAGKETQYF. Filled out from reference TRBV5-6 and TRBJ2-5, the complete variable domain reads DAGVTQSPTHLIKTRGQQVTLRCSPKSGHDTVSWYQQALGQGPQFIFQYYEEEERQRGNFPDRFSGHQFPNYSSELNVNALLLGDSALYLCASSLGVAGKETQYFGPGTRLLVL.

The rearrangement links TRBV5-4 to TRBJ2-1; 7 bases agree with TRBD2. The germline V gene has CDR1 SGHNT and CDR2 YYREEE (reference sequence). This CDR3 comprises 15 residues. The junction had 8 bases not matched to a gene; V was cut back by 4 bases and J by 4 bases. CDR3 coding DNA: TGTGCCAGCAGCGAACAAGGGAGGGTTTACAATGAGCAGTTCTTC. Amino acids: CASSEQGRVYNEQFF.

The chain uses TRBV19 and TRBJ1-1; D perhaps matches TRBD1 (6 bases). The V end lost 2 bases, the J end lost 2 bases, and 9 bases lay between the germline ends. Germline V CDR1 and CDR2: LNHDA, SQIVND (reference sequence). The CDR3 runs to 14 residues. This CDR3 is CASSIFGGNTEAFF. Written as DNA, the CDR3 is TGTGCCAGTAGTATATTTGGGGGCAACACTGAAGCTTTCTTT.

The sample holds a few counts of this clone. The V call is TRBV14, the J call TRBJ2-7; no clear D. Germline CDR1 SGHDN, CDR2 FVKESK. This CDR3 contains 14 residues. The V and J ends lost 3 bases and 0 bases respectively, with 9 bases between them. The CDR3 DNA sequence: TGTGCCAGCAGCCAGTGGATAAGCTCCTACGAGCAGTACTTC. Translation gives CASSQWISSYEQYF. Full variable domain (remainder filled in from reference TRBV14 and TRBJ2-7): EAGVTQFPSHSVIEKGQTVTLRCDPISGHDNLYWYRRVMGKEIKFLLHFVKESKQDESGMPNNRFLAERTGGTYSTLKVQPAELEDSGVYFCASSQWISSYEQYFGPGTRLTVT.

J is TRBJ1-2 and V is TRBV18; 8 bases fit TRBD1. With 6 bases clipped from V and 5 bases from J, the junction kept 14 bases outside the gene matches. CDR1 is KGHSH and CDR2 is LQKENI in the germline V gene. The CDR3 loop spans 16 amino acids. Here the CDR3 DNA reads TGTGCCAGCTCGACCACCCCAGGGGGCCCGGGGTATGGCTACACCTTC. Its translation is CASSTTPGGPGYGYTF.

The gene calls are TRBV6-5 and TRBJ1-5, with D possibly matching TRBD1 (5 bases). Trimming pared 0 bases from V and 1 base from J, leaving 7 bases between. CDR1 and CDR2 (germline): MNHEY, SVGAGI. CDR3 size: 15 residues. CDR3 sequence reads: CASSYSWGSNQPQHF. In DNA form, the CDR3 reads TGTGCCAGCAGTTACTCTTGGGGGAGCAATCAGCCCCAGCATTTT.

J is TRBJ2-7 and V is TRBV14; 8 bases align to TRBD1. Germline lookup yields CDR1 SGHDN and CDR2 FVKESK. This CDR3 region has 15 residues. The V gene end was trimmed by 4 bases and the J gene end by 2 bases; junction bases not matched to a gene: 7. CDR3 sequence (DNA): TGTGCCAGCAGCCGCCAGGGGGGACAGGCCTACGAGCAGTACTTC. Its translation: CASSRQGGQAYEQYF. The whole variable domain, filled in from reference TRBV14 and TRBJ2-7, reads EAGVTQFPSHSVIEKGQTVTLRCDPISGHDNLYWYRRVMGKEIKFLLHFVKESKQDESGMPNNRFLAERTGGTYSTLKVQPAELEDSGVYFCASSRQGGQAYEQYFGPGTRLTVT.

In this sample, this clone turned up a few times. This chain links TRBV19 with TRBJ2-7; TRBD1 agrees at 11 bases. This CDR3 region has 15 residues. The germline CDR1 and CDR2 sequences are LNHDA and SQIVND (reference sequence). Unmatched junction bases numbered 2, after V lost 0 bases and J lost 4 bases. The CDR3 coding sequence is TGTGCCAGTAGTATAGACGGGGACAGGGGGTACGAGCAGTACTTC. It yields the protein CASSIDGDRGYEQYF.

This rearrangement joins TRBV19 to TRBJ1-3; a weak D match, TRBD1 (6 bases). Trimming cost V 5 bases and J 4 bases, with 12 bases left between them. CDR3 size: 14 residues. The germline gives CDR1 LNHDA, CDR2 SQIVND (reference sequence). The chain's CDR3 is CASSFQGSGNTIYF. Here the CDR3 DNA reads TGTGCCAGTAGTTTCCAGGGGTCCGGAAACACCATATATTTT.

V and J are TRBV6-1 and TRBJ1-6; D not resolved. Deletions cut 1 base from V and 9 bases from J, with 10 bases between. In germline, CDR1 is MNHNS, CDR2 SASEGT. The CDR3 contains 14 residues. CDR3 in DNA: TGTGCCAGCAGTGAAGAGGCGCTTCCTTCACCCCTCCACTTT. Its protein is CASSEEALPSPLHF.

The table lists this clone with a count of one. The chain uses TRBV5-1 and TRBJ1-1, with TRBD1 identical over 8 bases. In germline, CDR1 is SGHRS, CDR2 YFSETQ. Unmatched junction bases numbered 11, after V lost 0 bases and J lost 10 bases. CDR3 length equals 15 residues. The CDR3 protein is CASSLGGTGVNGAFF. Here the CDR3 DNA reads TGCGCCAGCAGCTTGGGCGGGACAGGTGTGAACGGAGCTTTCTTT.

This clone was recorded once. The V gene is TRBV5-8, the J gene TRBJ2-5; D is perhaps TRBD1 (6 bases). The CDR3 spans 16 residues. The V end was cut by 4 bases, the J end by 1 base, with 17 bases between. Per germline, CDR1 SGHTS and CDR2 YDEGEE. The CDR3 sequence is CASSRGGGGIQETQYF. The CDR3 DNA sequence: TGTGCCAGCAGCCGAGGGGGTGGGGGCATCCAAGAGACCCAGTACTTC.

This clone turned up a few times. The same CDR3 arises from other DNA sequences in this sample as well. The chain links TRBV5-5 to TRBJ1-1; D unclear. Deletions cut 0 bases from V and 1 base from J, with 7 bases between. CDR1 SGHKS and CDR2 YYEKEE come from the germline V gene (reference sequence). There are 14 residues in the CDR3. CDR3 sequence (DNA): TGTGCCAGCAGCTTGGCCGGAGGGAACACTGAAGCTTTCTTT. Translated: CASSLAGGNTEAFF.

This clone was recorded a few times. The CDR3 carries no conserved terminal phenylalanine or tryptophan, so it likely arises from a read error. The DNA is left out, because the CDR3 cannot be placed on it with certainty; the CDR3 is given as TCRdb lists it. This sequence joins TRBV7-8 and TRBJ2-7; the D call TRBD1 from the table was never checked on the DNA. The length of the CDR3 is 12 amino acids, counting both ends. Per germline, CDR1 SGHVS and CDR2 FQNEAQ. CDR3 region: CASSLDLGTASL.